Following are 6 T cell receptor beta chains from one sample sequenced in a study of response to subunit inactivated influenza vaccine. TCRdb reprocessed the RT-PCR reads via MiXCR and lists one record per CDR3 protein. The sample holds roughly 500,000 distinct CDR3 sequences, 16% seen once. The source material was CD4+ T cells sorted from PBMCs, sampled 23 to 25 months after vaccination. Source of these receptors: a man in his fifties or sixties who received an inactivated influenza vaccine.

The chain recombines TRBV29-1 with TRBJ2-3, with D perhaps matching TRBD2 (6 bases). V lost 3 bases and J 2 bases, leaving 9 bases between the germline ends. This CDR3 comprises 13 residues. Per germline, CDR1 SQVTM and CDR2 ANQGSEA. The CDR3 region has the DNA TGCAGCGTTGAGGGACTCTTCACAGATACGCAGTATTTT. Encoded protein: CSVEGLFTDTQYF.

The V call is TRBV5-1, the J call TRBJ1-6; TRBD1 might be the D (5 bases). The CDR3 extends over 15 amino acids. Germline V gene sequence: CDR1 SGHRS, CDR2 YFSETQ. V was clipped by 4 bases and J by 7 bases, with 15 bases between them. The CDR3 DNA reads as TGCGCCAGCAGCCCCTCAGGGCGTTTGAATTCACCCCTCCACTTT. As protein: CASSPSGRLNSPLHF.

This chain connects TRBV20-1 to TRBJ1-5, with TRBD1 matching over 7 bases. Germline V gene data show CDR1 as DFQATT and CDR2 as SNEGSKA (reference sequence). This CDR3 is built from 14 residues. V trimming: 6 bases; J trimming: 0 bases; junction bases outside the gene matches: 5. Here the CDR3 DNA reads TGCAGTGCCCCCAGGGGGGGTAGCAATCAGCCCCAGCATTTT. Encoded protein: CSAPRGGSNQPQHF.

The V and J genes are TRBV3-1 and TRBJ2-7; weak D call: TRBD1 (6 bases). Trimming removed 0 bases from V and 1 base from J, with 10 bases in between. The CDR3 extends over 15 amino acids. Germline CDR1 is LGHDT and CDR2 is YNNKEL (reference sequence). This CDR3 reads CASSQDLQGSYEQYF. The DNA of the CDR3 is TGTGCCAGCAGCCAAGATCTGCAGGGGTCCTACGAGCAGTACTTC.

The chain links TRBV29-1 to TRBJ2-3; 9 nucleotides align to TRBD1. The CDR3 is 11 amino acids. Germline assignment: CDR1 SQVTM and CDR2 ANQGSEA. V dropped 6 bases and J dropped 7; count of bases not matched to a gene: 2. As DNA, the CDR3 is TGCAGCGTCGGACAGGGGAATACGCAGTATTTT. It codes for CSVGQGNTQYF.

This sequence joins TRBV9 and TRBJ2-5; 8 positions match TRBD2. Trimming cost V 2 bases and J 2 bases; bases outside gene matches: 5. The germline CDR1 and CDR2 sequences are SGDLS and YYNGEE. CDR3 length: 15 amino acids. CDR3 sequence reads: CASSVASGLQETQYF. The CDR3 nucleotides are TGTGCCAGCAGCGTGGCTAGCGGGTTACAAGAGACCCAGTACTTC. The full variable domain, in which reference TRBV9 and TRBJ2-5 provide the parts outside the CDR3, is DSGVTQTPKHLITATGQRVTLRCSPRSGDLSVYWYQQSLDQGLQFLIQYYNGEERAKGNILERFSAQQFPDLHSELNLSSLELGDSALYFCASSVASGLQETQYFGPGTRLLVL.